This T cell receptor beta chain is from a study of T cell responses to AZD1222 COVID-19 vaccine (dated by TCRdb to the early 2020s). For the study in its entirety: TCR sequencing was performed for over 230 trial participants, of whom 200 to 210 were given two doses of AZD1222 and approximately 25 were given two doses of MenACWY control vaccine. Trial participants were enrolled by age into 18-55, 56-69 and 70-plus year subgroups, with about 150, 28 and 57 TCR-sequenced participants respectively. Broader findings and caveats from the paper: Most participants were white British and females outnumbered males, and the authors suggested that clonal diversity may have been underestimated. In the small 56-69-year group, the increase in depth fell short of significance, most likely because of low power. After two AZD1222 doses, spike-specific TCR breadth and depth were significantly higher than at day 0 and than in MenACWY recipients. Conclusions about previously exposed vaccinees are limited because only six or seven AZD1222 recipients were SARS-CoV-2 seropositive at baseline. Because no day 14 peak-response samples were available, repertoires were characterized only after the peak T cell response. Reportedly, almost half of the unique spike-specific TCRs recognized epitopes lying outside the regions that are mutated in the B.1.351 and B.1.1.7 variants. The vaccine-associated CD4 TCRs covered the entire spike protein, and the dominant responses fell in regions 160-218 and 743-854.

Note on this clone: The specificity of this receptor is unknown. Within one base of it there is no much larger clone, and no base qualities were kept.

The time point label for this specimen denotes: about 28 days (+/-7) after the second vaccine dose. AZD1222 recipients given second doses at about 4 weeks or at about 12 weeks were pooled, since spike-specific TCR depth and breadth were not found to differ between the two schedules. The vaccinee samples were drawn from two UK trials, COV001 and COV002, one of which was a single-blind randomized controlled phase 2/3 trial testing AZD1222 (ChAdOx1 nCoV-19) in healthy adults. For TCRbeta chain sequencing, PBMC samples were collected from trial participants at day 0 and at day 28 after the second dose. CDR1 SNHLY and CDR2 FYNNEI are derived from the germline V gene. The CDR3 has 10 amino acids, counting the end cysteine and phenylalanine. Only the CDR3 DNA stays, 30 bases, in frame from base 1. The CDR3 regions of human TCRbeta chains were subjected to immunosequencing. Processing in the source paper ran as follows. TCRs in the repertoires were compared against a reference library of SARS-CoV-2-specific TCRs that had been generated with the MIRA antigen-specificity platform. Breadth meant the fraction of unique TCRs that were SARS-CoV-2-associated, whereas depth meant the fraction of total T cells that were SARS-CoV-2-associated. Using the MIRA data, every spike-specific TCR was mapped to the spike region that the TCR reacted to and assigned to either a CD4 or a CD8 class. Log10-transformed breadth and depth values were compared by one-way ANOVA with Sidak's multiple comparisons tests. The clones in this table, taken by TCRdb from immuneACCESS, are in-frame only. Not every clone is retained; where verified, under half of the shortfall comes from an unresolved V gene, and the cause of the rest is unknown. V and J calls and clone size are given by that table; D and trimming were obtained from the DNA. The sample table shows about 150,000 clones, and approximately 90% are seen once. The ten largest clones capture 0.85% to 1.1% of the sample.

The sample here was peripheral blood, taken 28 days after the second AZD1222 dose. Here the chain combines TRBV2 and TRBJ2-2; the D gene is perhaps TRBD2, from 6 matching bases. This receptor was identified in an adult who received the AZD1222 COVID-19 vaccine. The CDR3 reads CGGGTGELFF. In nucleotides, the sequence is TGTGGGGGAGGCACCGGGGAGCTGTTTTTT.